Presented here are 2 T cell receptor beta chains from one specimen sequenced in a study of control samples from healthy donors and cancer patients. Data came from immunoSEQ multiplex PCR; TCRdb stores just in-frame clones and leaves some out. The repertoire includes some 150,000 clones, over 90% of them detected once, and just over 1% sits in the top ten. The specimen sequenced was blood. All receptors derive from a woman in her twenties or thirties in good health.

V and J are TRBV18 and TRBJ1-4; D is ambiguous. The germline V and J ends were trimmed by 6 bases and 5 bases, with 16 bases remaining between them. The CDR3 is 15 amino acids. Germline CDR1 KGHSH, CDR2 LQKENI. In DNA form, the CDR3 reads TGTGCCAGCTCCCTGGTAGGGCAGAGGAATGAAAAACTGTTTTTT. This translates into CASSLVGQRNEKLFF.

To note about this clone: Other nucleotide sequences in the sample specify the same CDR3. The chain employs TRBV6-6 and TRBJ1-5, with TRBD1 as a possible D gene (5 bases). There are 15 residues in the CDR3. V was cut by 2 bases and J by 2 bases, with 10 bases left in between. CDR1 MNHNY and CDR2 SVGAGI come from the germline V gene (reference sequence). CDR3 DNA sequence: TGTGCCAGCAGTTACCGGGGGGACGGCAATCAGCCCCAGCATTTT. Residues: CASSYRGDGNQPQHF.